Listed below are T cell receptor beta chains from one sample, sequenced in a study of shared clonotypes between healthy human individuals. TCRdb's table, derived via immunoSEQ multiplex PCR, lists solely in-frame clones and lacks some. Of roughly 500,000 clones in the sample, 81% were seen once. Specimen: PBMCs. These receptors were taken from a woman between 40 and 50 years old in good health. Some clones in this sample may be carry-over from other donors' samples. Both conserved end residues are part of each CDR3. The D gene is left open where the match is weak.

CDR3nt | CDR3aa | v_gene | d_gene | j_gene | len
TGCGCCAGCAGCCAAGTGGGATACAGGGGGACAAACTATGGCTACACCTTC | CASSQVGYRGTNYGYTF | TRBV4-1 | TRBD1 | TRBJ1-2 | 17
TGTGCCATCAGAGACACCGGGACTAGCGGGAGGGCTGGGTACGAGCAGTACTTC | CAIRDTGTSGRAGYEQYF | TRBV10-3 | TRBD2 | TRBJ2-7 | 18
TGTGCCAGCAGTCCCCGGACAGGGGCGTCCTACGAGCAGTACTTC | CASSPRTGASYEQYF | TRBV28 | TRBD1 | TRBJ2-7 | 15
TGTGCCAGCAGTACTCCCCTTACGGAGCAGTTCTTC | CASSTPLTEQFF | TRBV28 | . | TRBJ2-1 | 12
TGTGCCTGGTCCGGGCCCTCTAACTATGGCTACACCTTC | CAWSGPSNYGYTF | TRBV30 | . | TRBJ1-2 | 13
TGTGCCACTCGGGAGGGCCGTTACAATGAGCAGTTCTTC | CATREGRYNEQFF | TRBV19 | TRBD2 | TRBJ2-1 | 13
TGTGCCAGCACCGAAGAGGGCAGGTGGGGTCGGGCCAAAAACATTCAGTACTTC | CASTEEGRWGRAKNIQYF | TRBV28 | . | TRBJ2-4 | 18
TGTGCCAGCAGCCAACTTGTAGAGGACACCGGGGAGCTGTTTTTT | CASSQLVEDTGELFF | TRBV4-2 | . | TRBJ2-2 | 15
TGTGCCAGCAGCTTAGTAGGACTAGCAGGGGGGGAGCTGTTTTTT | CASSLVGLAGGELFF | TRBV7-2 | TRBD2 | TRBJ2-2 | 15
TGTGCCAGCACTACAACTCAGGGCGGCGAGCACTTC | CASTTTQGGEHF | TRBV6-1 | . | TRBJ2-7 | 12
TGTGCCAGCATGGGGCCCGATCAAGAGACCCAGTACTTC | CASMGPDQETQYF | TRBV13 | . | TRBJ2-5 | 13
TGTGCCAGCAGTATCAGCGGGAGGGCCACTGAGCAGTTCTTC | CASSISGRATEQFF | TRBV27 | TRBD2 | TRBJ2-1 | 14